This T cell receptor beta chain was sequenced during a study of identical twins. Study observations and caveats: The study found that models underestimated out-of-frame TCR alpha sharing in monozygotic twins. The abundant beta clonotypes from cord blood had fewer insertions, and memory repertoires had none of this.

V lost 7 bases, J lost 3 bases, and 14 bases lay in between. Per the germline V gene, CDR1 is ENHRY and CDR2 is SYGVKD. The CDR3 has 14 amino acids. MiXCR was run by TCRdb on the 5' RACE reads, yielding one entry per CDR3 protein. This table holds about 450,000 distinct CDR3 sequences, approximately 17% found once. This clonotype was seen ten or more times. Its antigen is undetermined. This clonotype was obtained from a man in his fifties in good health. The specimen sequenced was naive T cells sorted from blood. The chain recombines TRBV10-3 with TRBJ2-3; D is ambiguous. The DNA of the CDR3 is TGTGCCATCAACGAGCGCATCGGGACAGATACGCAGTATTTT. This translates into CAINERIGTDTQYF.